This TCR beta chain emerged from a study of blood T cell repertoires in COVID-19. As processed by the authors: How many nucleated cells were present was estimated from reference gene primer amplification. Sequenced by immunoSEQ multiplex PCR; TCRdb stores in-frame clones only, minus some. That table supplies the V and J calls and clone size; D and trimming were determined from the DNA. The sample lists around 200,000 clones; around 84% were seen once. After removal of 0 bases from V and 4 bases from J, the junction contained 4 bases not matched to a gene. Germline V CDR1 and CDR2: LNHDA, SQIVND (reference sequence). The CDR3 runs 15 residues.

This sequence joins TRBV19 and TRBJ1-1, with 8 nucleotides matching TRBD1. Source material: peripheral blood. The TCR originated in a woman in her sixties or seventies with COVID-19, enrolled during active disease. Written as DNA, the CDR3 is TGTGCCAGTAGTATAGAAGGACAGGGCCTCACTGAAGCTTTCTTT. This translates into CASSIEGQGLTEAFF.